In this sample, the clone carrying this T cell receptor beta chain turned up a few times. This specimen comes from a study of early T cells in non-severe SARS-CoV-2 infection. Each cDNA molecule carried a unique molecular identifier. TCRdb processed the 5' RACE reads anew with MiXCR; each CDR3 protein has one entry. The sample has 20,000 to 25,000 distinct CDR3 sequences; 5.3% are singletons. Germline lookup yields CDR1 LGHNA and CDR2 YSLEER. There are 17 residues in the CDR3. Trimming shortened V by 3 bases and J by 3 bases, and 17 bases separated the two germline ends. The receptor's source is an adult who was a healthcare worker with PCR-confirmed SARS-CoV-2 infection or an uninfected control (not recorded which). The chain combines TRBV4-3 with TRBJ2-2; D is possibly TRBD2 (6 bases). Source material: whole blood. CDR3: CASSQAGGPGYTGELFF. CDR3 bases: TGCGCCAGCAGCCAGGCCGGAGGGCCAGGGTACACCGGGGAGCTGTTTTTT.